This T cell receptor (beta chain) originates from a study of T cell responses to AZD1222 COVID-19 vaccine. Whole-study findings and limits: Among the donors, most were white British and more were female, and clonal diversity was possibly underestimated. After two AZD1222 doses, spike-specific TCR breadth and depth rose versus day 0.

Here immunoSEQ multiplex PCR was the method, and the copy in TCRdb shows in-frame clones only, minus some. This repertoire shows tens of thousands of clones, 88% found once; its top ten account for around 10%. On this clone itself: What it recognizes is unknown.

This CDR3 has 14 residues. Germline lookup yields CDR1 MNHEY and CDR2 SMNVEV (reference sequence). The V segment lost 5 bases and the J segment 3 bases; nucleotides outside the gene matches: 6. The rearrangement joins TRBV27 to TRBJ2-7, with 8 bases that match TRBD1. The sequences come from peripheral blood, collected 28 days after the second AZD1222 dose. The receptor comes from an adult who received the AZD1222 COVID-19 vaccine. The CDR3 bases are TGTGCCAGCAGTCCTGGACAGGGTAACTACGAGCAGTACTTC. Protein: CASSPGQGNYEQYF.